The rows below give T cell receptor beta chains drawn from one sample of a study of blood T cell repertoires in COVID-19. TCRdb's table, derived via immunoSEQ multiplex PCR, lists solely in-frame clones and lacks some. Of about 180,000 clones listed, 82% were seen once; the top ten hold about 10%. The sample consisted of peripheral blood. Source of these receptors: a woman of 80 years or more with active or convalescent COVID-19. Both conserved end residues are part of each CDR3. The D gene is left open where the match is weak. Size is omitted from some rows. Given values are once, few, many or a class for expanded clones.

size	length	V	D	J	CDR3	DNA
-	16	TRBV27	-	TRBJ2-3	CASSLLVGRSTDTQYF	TGTGCCAGCAGTCTCCTGGTGGGCCGCTCCACAGATACGCAGTATTTT
-	17	TRBV5-4	TRBD2	TRBJ2-1	CASSGRSLAGLGNEQFF	TGTGCCAGCAGCGGCCGTTCGCTAGCGGGCTTGGGGAATGAGCAGTTCTTC
-	15	TRBV6-5	TRBD1	TRBJ1-3	CASSYSGDREDTIYF	TGTGCCAGCAGTTACTCGGGGGACAGGGAGGACACCATATATTTT
-	14	TRBV7-2	-	TRBJ1-2	CASSLDLRGDGYTF	TGTGCCAGCAGCTTAGATCTTCGAGGCGACGGCTACACCTTC
-	13	TRBV20-1	-	TRBJ1-2	CSASIGVGYGYTF	TGCAGTGCTAGTATAGGGGTGGGGTATGGCTACACCTTC
-	12	TRBV29-1	-	TRBJ2-3	CSAGELADTQYF	TGCAGCGCCGGGGAGTTGGCAGATACGCAGTATTTT
-	14	TRBV10-3	-	TRBJ2-5	CATTRDTYQETQYF	TGTGCCACAACCCGGGACACCTACCAAGAGACCCAGTACTTC
-	14	TRBV30	TRBD1	TRBJ1-1	CAWRGDRGYPEAFF	TGTGCCTGGAGGGGGGACAGGGGATACCCTGAAGCTTTCTTT
-	14	TRBV5-5	TRBD1	TRBJ1-2	CASSLSDRGQGYTF	TGTGCCAGCAGCTTGTCGGACAGGGGGCAAGGCTACACCTTC
-	17	TRBV4-1	TRBD2	TRBJ2-3	CASSLFPSGRAPYTQYF	TGCGCCAGCAGCCTTTTTCCTAGCGGGAGGGCCCCGTATACGCAGTATTTT
-	14	TRBV28	-	TRBJ1-2	CASSLTRAHYGYTF	TGTGCCAGCAGTTTAACTAGGGCCCACTATGGCTACACCTTC
-	14	TRBV11-2	-	TRBJ1-2	CASSSLAGFYGYTF	TGTGCCAGCAGCTCACTCGCGGGCTTCTATGGCTACACCTTC
-	16	TRBV10-3	TRBD2	TRBJ2-1	CAITDQASGNYNEQFF	TGTGCCATCACCGATCAGGCTAGCGGGAACTACAATGAGCAGTTCTTC
-	17	TRBV19	TRBD1	TRBJ2-6	CASTPPTGGSGANVLTF	TGTGCCAGTACCCCTCCCACAGGGGGCTCTGGGGCCAACGTCCTGACTTTC
-	13	TRBV10-3	-	TRBJ2-7	CAISEVGLHEQYF	TGTGCCATCAGTGAAGTGGGCTTACACGAGCAGTACTTC
once	16	TRBV7-9	TRBD2	TRBJ2-3	CASSFTSGRAIDTQYF	TGTGCCAGCAGCTTTACTAGCGGGAGGGCCATAGATACGCAGTATTTT
-	16	TRBV11-2	TRBD2	TRBJ2-5	CASSSLAGTGMETQYF	TGTGCCAGCAGCTCGTTAGCGGGCACGGGGATGGAGACCCAGTACTTC
-	16	TRBV18	TRBD1	TRBJ1-4	CASSQSGQGAGEKLFF	TGTGCCAGCTCCCAAAGTGGACAGGGGGCAGGCGAAAAACTGTTTTTT
-	16	TRBV2	-	TRBJ2-2	CASSGLNLLGTGELFF	TGTGCCAGCAGCGGACTAAACCTCCTGGGCACCGGGGAGCTGTTTTTT
-	16	TRBV5-4	TRBD2	TRBJ2-1	CASSAKLAGVNNEQFF	TGTGCCAGCAGCGCGAAACTAGCGGGAGTCAACAATGAGCAGTTCTTC
-	15	TRBV7-9	-	TRBJ1-2	CASSQTRRSSYGYTF	TGTGCCAGCAGCCAAACCCGGAGGTCCTCCTATGGCTACACCTTC
-	15	TRBV6-2/TRBV6-3	TRBD2	TRBJ2-7	CASTPRLVAGFEQYF	TGTGCCAGCACCCCGCGGCTGGTAGCGGGATTCGAGCAGTACTTC
once	14	TRBV3-1/TRBV3-2	-	TRBJ1-2	CASSQRGRGGGYTF	TGTGCCAGCAGTCAACGTGGGCGGGGAGGTGGCTACACCTTC
-	20	TRBV10-2	TRBD2	TRBJ2-1	CASSDSVPGLAGDFGNEQFF	TGCGCCAGCAGTGACTCCGTCCCGGGACTAGCGGGAGATTTTGGTAATGAGCAGTTCTTC
-	14	TRBV2	-	TRBJ2-7	CASSDQGEGYEQYF	TGTGCCAGCAGTGACCAGGGCGAAGGATACGAGCAGTACTTC
-	16	TRBV3-1/TRBV3-2	-	TRBJ2-7	CASSQALWASSYEQYF	TGTGCCAGCAGCCAAGCGTTGTGGGCATCCTCCTACGAGCAGTACTTC